This T cell receptor (beta chain) was recorded in a study of cytomegalovirus exposure and HLA in healthy donors. About the study: The roughly 130 validation repertoires were reported in a later analysis to have been generated on the same platform as the approximately 700 first-cohort repertoires.

Details on this clone: What it binds is unknown.

The CDR3 is made up of 14 amino acids. The trim removed 11 bases at V and 1 base at J, leaving 5 bases unmatched. Germline V CDR1 and CDR2: SNHLY, FYNNEI. The study's findings and limits: Subsequent analysis revealed that first-cohort TCR clusters tended to co-occur in the 120 or so validation repertoires. It was reportedly the case that the classifier diagnosed cytomegalovirus status with high specificity and sensitivity.

TCRdb's table, derived via immunoSEQ multiplex PCR, lists solely in-frame clones and lacks some. The sample lists more than 110,000 clones, roughly 93% occurring once. This clonotype was sampled from a man younger than 35 in good health and CMV-seropositive. Sequenced material: PBMCs. This chain connects TRBV2 to TRBJ1-6; TRBD1 matches 7 bases. CDR3 region: CACLRGSYNSPLHF. DNA for the CDR3: TGTGCCTGCCTCAGGGGGTCCTATAATTCACCCCTCCACTTT.